The present T cell receptor (beta chain) was sequenced within a study of cytomegalovirus exposure and HLA in healthy donors. General study points: Of the V segments, some could not be distinguished, including TRBV6-2 and TRBV6-3, and were excluded. High sensitivity and specificity were reportedly achieved when the classifier diagnosed cytomegalovirus status.

As for this clone: Its antigen is not known.

The CDR3 sequence is 15 residues long. Germline loops: CDR1 KGHSH, CDR2 LQKENI. V lost 0 bases to trimming and J lost 4 bases, with 12 bases between them. In the PCR, 60 Vbeta and 13 Jbeta primers were used. Sequencing was performed with immunoSEQ multiplex PCR; in TCRdb, only in-frame clones are kept and a portion is missing. The data contain about 150,000 clones, more than 65% of them singletons. What was sequenced was PBMCs. This TCR came from a man between 50 and 59 years old in good health and CMV-seropositive. V usage is TRBV18 and J usage is TRBJ1-1, with D perhaps matching TRBD1 (6 bases). CDR3 coding DNA: TGTGCCAGCTCACCACCGGGGGCAGGGTTCACTGAAGCTTTCTTT. This gives the protein CASSPPGAGFTEAFF.